This T cell receptor beta chain is from a study of tumor-infiltrating lymphocytes in primary liver carcinoma. Comment on this clonotype: Its cognate antigen is unknown.

Whole-study results and caveats: Lesser overlap characterized tumor-adjacent and tumor-blood pairs relative to tumor region pairs.

A primer matching the constant region was used to make TCR beta cDNA from 500 to 600 ng of total RNA. Slightly modified ARM-PCR with three nested multiplex PCR rounds yielded TCR beta libraries. Each of the first two PCR rounds ran nine to ten cycles with TRBV1-TRBV30 forward and C-beta reverse primers. Each CDR3 protein gets one entry after TCRdb re-called the multiplex PCR reads with MiXCR. The profile shows about 180,000 distinct CDR3 sequences, about 60% of them singletons. With 3 bases clipped from V and 3 bases from J, the junction kept 9 bases outside the gene matches. This CDR3 has 15 residues. Germline CDR1 SQVTM, CDR2 ANQGSEA. Unsorted whole blood yielded blood RNA, and germline DNA was extracted as well. Chronic HBV infection, untreated so far, was present in the patients.

The receptor was derived from a middle-aged man with primary liver carcinoma and hepatitis B virus infection. The specimen was peripheral blood. This chain connects TRBV29-1 to TRBJ2-7; 9 bases are a match to TRBD1. In DNA, the CDR3 is TGCAGCGTTGATGGCTCGGGACAGGGTAGCTACGAGCAGTACTTC. Protein sequence: CSVDGSGQGSYEQYF.